A single sample is the source of the 8 T cell receptor beta chains below, sequenced in a study of Tregs in tolerant kidney transplant recipients. Method: immunoSEQ multiplex PCR; TCRdb's copy keeps in-frame clones and lacks some. The profile covers approximately 93,000 clones, with approximately 94% appearing a single time and 0.46% taken by the ten largest. The sample consisted of CD4+ T cells from blood, taken before the transplant. The receptors here all came from a human donor who received a combined kidney and bone marrow transplant.

The chain joins TRBV5-6 to TRBJ1-5, with D perhaps matching TRBD1 (6 bases). The CDR3 is 15 amino acids. Germline V gene data show CDR1 as SGHDT and CDR2 as YYEEEE. Trimming took off 4 bases at V and 6 bases at J, with 17 bases between the two ends. The CDR3 protein is CASSPWGGFGQPQHF. The CDR3 nucleotides read TGTGCCAGCAGCCCATGGGGGGGCTTCGGTCAGCCCCAGCATTTT.

The genes are TRBV5-1 and TRBJ2-5, with TRBD2 as a possible D gene (5 bases). Germline V CDR1 and CDR2: SGHRS, YFSETQ. Trimming pared 3 bases from V and 7 bases from J, leaving 22 bases between. The CDR3 loop spans 16 amino acids. CDR3 region: CASSSLNLDTRVTQYF. The DNA of the CDR3 is TGCGCCAGCAGCTCGCTAAACCTCGACACTAGGGTGACCCAGTACTTC.

The chain joins TRBV5-1 to TRBJ1-1; 8 positions match TRBD1. Trimming cost V 2 bases and J 0 bases; bases outside gene matches: 6. The CDR3 spans 16 residues. Germline V gene lookup returns CDR1 SGHRS and CDR2 YFSETQ. CDR3 amino acids: CASSFSWTGLNTEAFF. The CDR3 DNA reads as TGCGCCAGCAGCTTTTCATGGACAGGGCTGAACACTGAAGCTTTCTTT.

The J gene is TRBJ1-1, the V gene TRBV30; D ambiguous. V lost 3 bases and J lost 1, with 12 bases in between. Germline CDR1 reads GTSNPN; CDR2 reads SVGIG (reference sequence). The CDR3 consists of 14 residues. The CDR3 nucleotides read TGTGCCTGGAGGCCCTTCCCAGAGAACACTGAAGCTTTCTTT. Translated: CAWRPFPENTEAFF.

The chain couples TRBV2 to TRBJ2-3; 11 bases line up with TRBD2. In germline, CDR1 is SNHLY, CDR2 FYNNEI. This CDR3 region has 15 residues. The J segment lost 3 bases and the V segment lost 1 base, leaving 0 bases of the junction unmatched. In DNA, the CDR3 is TGTGCCAGCAGTGAAGGACTAGCGGGGACAGATACGCAGTATTTT. It yields the protein CASSEGLAGTDTQYF.

The chain is built from TRBV28 and TRBJ1-1, with D uncertain. V lost 6 bases to trimming and J lost 0 bases, with 14 bases between them. The CDR3 length is 15 residues. The germline CDR1 and CDR2 sequences are MDHEN and SYDVKM. In DNA form, the CDR3 reads TGTGCCAGCAGCCCGGGTAGGGAGGTGAACACTGAAGCTTTCTTT. This sequence encodes CASSPGREVNTEAFF. Together with reference TRBV28 and TRBJ1-1, the CDR3 gives the full variable domain: DVKVTQSSRYLVKRTGEKVFLECVQDMDHENMFWYRQDPGLGLRLIYFSYDVKMKEKGDIPEGYSVSREKKERFSLILESASTNQTSMYLCASSPGREVNTEAFFGQGTRLTVV.

V usage is TRBV6-1 and J usage is TRBJ2-7; TRBD1 matches 11 bases. Germline loops: CDR1 MNHNS, CDR2 SASEGT. The CDR3 has 15 residues. V gave up 4 bases and J gave up 3 bases; unmatched junction bases: 5. The CDR3 DNA follows: TGTGCCAGCAGTGCGATGGGACAGGGGGGCTACGAGCAGTACTTC. Its protein is CASSAMGQGGYEQYF.

This clone is a singleton in its sample. The J gene is TRBJ1-2, the V gene TRBV18, with 9 bases that match TRBD1. The CDR3 runs 15 residues. V shed 4 bases, J shed 3 bases, and the junction held 6 bases outside the gene matches. CDR1 and CDR2 from the germline V gene are KGHSH and LQKENI. The DNA of the CDR3 is TGTGCCAGCTCACACACAACAGGGGGCGACTATGGCTACACCTTC. This codes for CASSHTTGGDYGYTF.